One sample yielded the 28 T cell receptor beta chains listed below, sequenced in a study of glioma-infiltrating T cells. TCR alpha and beta CDR3 regions were amplified from RNA using iRepertoire nested multiplex PCR. TCRdb used MiXCR to reprocess the multiplex PCR reads, holding one entry per CDR3 protein. This table holds a few hundred thousand distinct CDR3 sequences, approximately 42% found once. The specimen sequenced was glioma tissue, nonneoplastic brain tissue, or PBMCs (not recorded which). The receptors derive from a human donor with low-grade glioma or glioblastoma, undergoing nonglioma brain surgery, or in good health (not recorded which).

This clonotype was detected many times. The chain has TRBV6-2 or TRBV6-3 and TRBJ2-1; 10 nucleotides match TRBD2. The CDR3 spans 15 residues. CDR1 is MNHEY, CDR2 SVGEGT, per germline. V was pared by 2 bases and J by 9 bases, with 7 bases of the junction left unmatched. The CDR3 sequence is CASSYRASGRSEQFF. As DNA, the CDR3 is TGTGCCAGCAGTTACAGGGCTAGCGGGAGAAGTGAGCAGTTCTTC.

This clonotype was seen at least ten times. V usage is TRBV27 and J usage is TRBJ2-1; D is unclear. Germline V lookup: CDR1 MNHEY, CDR2 SMNVEV (reference sequence). V lost 6 bases to trimming and J lost 8 bases, with 14 bases between them. CDR3 length: 13 amino acids. CDR3 in DNA: TGTGCCAGCAGCTACATTAAAAGCCATGAGCAGTTCTTC. It specifies CASSYIKSHEQFF.

The CDR3 sequence: CSARSMWYF. The CDR3, as DNA: TGCAGTGCTAGATCCATGTGGTACTTC. The chain combines TRBV20-1 with TRBJ2-7; D remains ambiguous. The germline V and J ends were trimmed by 2 bases and 12 bases, with 8 bases remaining between them. The CDR3 totals 9 residues. Germline V gene lookup returns CDR1 DFQATT and CDR2 SNEGSKA (reference sequence).

The sample holds many counts of this clonotype. This chain joins TRBV7-2 and TRBJ2-3; D unclear. Germline V gene sequence: CDR1 SGHTA, CDR2 FQGNSA. This CDR3 contains 13 residues. V lost 2 bases and J 7 bases, leaving 10 bases between the germline ends. CDR3 nucleotides: TGTGCCAGCAGCTTAATGGAGTTTAATACGCAGTATTTT. Its translation: CASSLMEFNTQYF.

This clonotype was detected only a few times. The gene calls are TRBV7-9 and TRBJ1-1, with 8 positions matching TRBD1. The CDR3 is 15 amino acids. Trimming cost V 4 bases and J 4 bases; bases outside gene matches: 8. Per the germline V gene, CDR1 is SEHNR and CDR2 is FQNEAQ (reference sequence). In DNA form, the CDR3 reads TGTGCCAGCAGCTCAACCAGACAGGGGAGCACTGAAGCTTTCTTT. Amino acid sequence: CASSSTRQGSTEAFF.

V usage is TRBV20-1 and J usage is TRBJ2-1; the match to TRBD2 covers 8 bases. V trimming: 0 bases; J trimming: 4 bases; junction bases outside the gene matches: 14. Per germline, CDR1 DFQATT and CDR2 SNEGSKA (reference sequence). The CDR3 runs to 18 residues. The CDR3 region has the DNA TGCAGTGCTAGAGATCTTCAATCGGGACTAGTTATATACAATGAGCAGTTCTTC. Protein product: CSARDLQSGLVIYNEQFF.

This clonotype was observed once. V is TRBV20-1 and J is TRBJ2-7; D is unclear. V was cut by 6 bases and J by 7 bases, with 19 bases left in between. The germline V gene has CDR1 DFQATT and CDR2 SNEGSKA (reference sequence). The CDR3 sequence is 13 residues long. As DNA, the CDR3 is TGCAGTGCCTACCCCTCGGTTGGATATGAGCAGTACTTC. It encodes CSAYPSVGYEQYF.

Regarding this clonotype: One base away lies a much larger clone, so this may be a sequencing read error. The genes are TRBV27 and TRBJ2-7; 7 nucleotides line up with TRBD2. The CDR3 consists of 16 residues. Germline V gene sequence: CDR1 MNHEY, CDR2 SMNVEV (reference sequence). J lost 3 bases, V lost 6 bases, and 14 bases had no gene match. The CDR3 region is CASSPGTNGRYYEQYF. CDR3 bases: TGTGCCAGCAGCCCGGGAACTAACGGGAGGTACTACGAGCAGTACTTC.

In the case of this clonotype: At one boundary the junction diverges from the germline segment, which might be a read error. This sequence joins TRBV27 and TRBJ2-2; D is unclear. Germline V gives CDR1 MNHEY, CDR2 SMNVEV (reference sequence). The CDR3 has 16 residues. CDR3 nucleotide sequence: TGTGCCAGCGGTTTGATCCGGTTCGCGAACACCGGGGAGCTGTTTTTT. Its translation is CASGLIRFANTGELFF.

This clonotype was recorded only once. The J gene is TRBJ2-3, the V gene TRBV7-6; D possibly uses TRBD1 or TRBD2 (5 bases each). This CDR3 contains 17 residues. The germline V gene encodes CDR1 SGHVS and CDR2 FNYEAQ. The germline V and J ends were trimmed by 6 bases and 3 bases, with 22 bases remaining between them. As DNA, the CDR3 is TGTGCCAGCAGATTTCTTATGACGGGATCAGGGACAGATACGCAGTATTTT. Its protein product is CASRFLMTGSGTDTQYF.

V and J are TRBV7-9 and TRBJ1-1; the D gene is possibly TRBD1 (6 bases). The germline gives CDR1 SEHNR, CDR2 FQNEAQ (reference sequence). V gave up 4 bases and J gave up 10 bases, with 16 bases separating them. The CDR3 totals 13 residues. CDR3 DNA: TGTGCCAGCAGCTCTAACAATTTACAGGGAGCTTTCTTT. This sequence encodes CASSSNNLQGAFF.

The rearrangement links TRBV7-2 to TRBJ2-5, with 10 bases fitting TRBD2. The junction had 10 bases not matched to a gene; V was cut back by 6 bases and J by 0 bases. The CDR3 length is 17 residues. Germline V gene sequence: CDR1 SGHTA, CDR2 FQGNSA. This chain's CDR3 is CASSIQAAGGHQETQYF. CDR3 DNA sequence: TGTGCCAGCAGTATACAGGCAGCGGGAGGGCACCAAGAGACCCAGTACTTC.

The chain couples TRBV28 to TRBJ2-1; 8 positions match TRBD2. This CDR3 is built from 13 residues. J lost 7 bases, V lost 7 bases, and 6 bases had no gene match. The germline gives CDR1 MDHEN, CDR2 SYDVKM. The CDR3 DNA sequence: TGTGCCAGCAAGGCTAGCGGGCCTAATGAGCAGTTCTTC. Protein sequence: CASKASGPNEQFF. Variable domain in full (rest from reference TRBV28 and TRBJ2-1): DVKVTQSSRYLVKRTGEKVFLECVQDMDHENMFWYRQDPGLGLRLIYFSYDVKMKEKGDIPEGYSVSREKKERFSLILESASTNQTSMYLCASKASGPNEQFFGPGTRLTVL.

This clonotype was observed a few times. The V call is TRBV4-2, the J call TRBJ1-2; D is unclear. V was cut by 3 bases and J by 3 bases, with 11 bases left in between. The CDR3 runs 14 residues. CDR1 and CDR2 from the germline V gene are LGHNA and YNFKEQ. The CDR3 nucleotides read TGTGCCAGCAGCCAGGAACAGCTCTACTATGGCTACACCTTC. This codes for CASSQEQLYYGYTF.

A remark on this clonotype: A much larger clone lies one base from this, so it may be a read error. The CDR3 ends on some other residue instead of the conserved phenylalanine or tryptophan, so this is likely a read error. The rearrangement uses TRBV7-2 and TRBJ2-5; a weak D match, TRBD2 (5 bases). The germline gives CDR1 SGHTA, CDR2 FQGNSA. The ends were cut back, 5 bases at V and 2 bases at J, with 18 bases in the middle. The CDR3 runs 16 residues. CDR3 loop: CASSPAEGRQQETQYS. As DNA, the CDR3 is TGTGCCAGCAGCCCCGCCGAGGGCAGGCAGCAAGAGACCCAGTACTCC.

This clonotype was observed a single time. The V gene is TRBV24-1, the J gene TRBJ2-1; TRBD2 matches 9 bases. J gave up 7 bases and V 4 bases, and 7 bases lay outside the gene matches. CDR1 is KGHDR and CDR2 is SFDVKD in the germline V gene. CDR3 length: 15 residues. CDR3 nucleotide sequence: TGTGCCACCAGTGAGGGTAGCGGGAGTGGGAATGAGCAGTTCTTC. Translation: CATSEGSGSGNEQFF.

Many counts were recorded for this clonotype. The chain carries TRBV6-1 and TRBJ2-1, with D unresolved. The CDR3 covers 15 residues. The germline CDR1 and CDR2 sequences are MNHNS and SASEGT. V lost 1 base and J 0 bases, leaving 7 bases between the germline ends. DNA of the CDR3: TGTGCCAGCAGTGAAGGGAGTCTCTCCTACAATGAGCAGTTCTTC. Amino acids: CASSEGSLSYNEQFF.

This clonotype was picked up many times. This chain uses TRBV6-6 with TRBJ2-5; TRBD1 matches 7 bases. The CDR3 covers 16 residues. V lost 0 bases, J lost 3 bases, and 7 bases stayed unmatched. Germline V lookup: CDR1 MNHNY, CDR2 SVGAGI (reference sequence). In nucleotides, the CDR3 is TGTGCCAGCAGTTACTCGTTCGGGACAGCTAAAGAGACCCAGTACTTC. This encodes CASSYSFGTAKETQYF.

The sample holds many counts of this clonotype. In nucleotides, the CDR3 is TGTGCCACCCATAATCAGCCCCAGCATTTT. Translation: CATHNQPQHF. The rearrangement uses TRBV6-1 and TRBJ1-5; D is uncertain. The germline gives CDR1 MNHNS, CDR2 SASEGT. The V gene lost 10 bases and the J gene lost 4 bases, with 5 bases spanning the gap. The CDR3 has 10 amino acids.

The chain links TRBV3-1 to TRBJ2-1; TRBD1 is a possible D gene (6 bases). The V and J ends lost 4 bases and 6 bases respectively, with 16 bases between them. Germline V lookup: CDR1 LGHDT, CDR2 YNNKEL (reference sequence). The length of the CDR3 is 15 residues. The CDR3 DNA reads TGTGCCAGCAGCCTACCGGGTAGAGGGGGCAATGAGCAGTTCTTC. Its protein product is CASSLPGRGGNEQFF.

Comments on this clonotype: A read error may be the cause here, since a much bigger clone is one base away. DNA for the CDR3: TGTGCCAGCAGTTTTAGAATGAACACTGAATCTTTCTTT. Protein: CASSFRMNTESFF. V and J are TRBV6-6 and TRBJ1-1; no clear D gene. Germline V gives CDR1 MNHNY, CDR2 SVGAGI (reference sequence). The CDR3 runs to 13 residues.

This clonotype came up a few times. One junction end disagrees with the germline gene, perhaps due to a read error. The chain uses TRBV24-1 and TRBJ2-1; the D is unclear. The germline V gene has CDR1 KGHDR and CDR2 SFDVKD. The CDR3 length is 16 residues. CDR3 loop: CATNDLQRSVDNEQFF. In DNA, the CDR3 is TGTGCCACCAATGATTTGCAGAGGTCGGTAGACAATGAGCAGTTCTTC.

As for this clonotype: A much larger clone lies a single base off, so this may be a read error. CDR3 nucleotide sequence: TGTGCCAGCAGTTACAAGGTGACTAGCGGATACAATGAGCAGTTCTTC. This codes for CASSYKVTSGYNEQFF. The chain employs TRBV27 and TRBJ2-1; the match to TRBD2 covers 9 bases. Losses at the gene ends were 4 bases for V and 4 bases for J; bases not matched to a gene: 8. CDR1 is MNHEY and CDR2 is SMNVEV in the germline V gene (reference sequence). The length of the CDR3 is 16 residues.

This clonotype has a count of ten or more. The chain is built from TRBV28 and TRBJ1-3; no firm D call. V lost 6 bases to trimming and J lost 3 bases, with 18 bases between them. The germline V gene has CDR1 MDHEN and CDR2 SYDVKM. The CDR3 covers 16 residues. CDR3 loop: CASSLGRAEIGNTIYF. CDR3 DNA: TGTGCCAGCAGCCTAGGGAGGGCGGAAATTGGAAACACCATATATTTT.

The table lists this clonotype with many counts. This chain joins TRBV27 and TRBJ2-2; no clear D gene. The CDR3 loop spans 16 amino acids. The V gene's germline CDR1 is MNHEY and CDR2 SMNVEV (reference sequence). Trimming shortened V by 2 bases and J by 0 bases, and 10 bases separated the two germline ends. CDR3 sequence (DNA): TGTGCCAGCAGTTTAATTCGTTTTTCGAACACCGGGGAGCTGTTTTTT. Amino acids: CASSLIRFSNTGELFF.

The chain carries TRBV15 and TRBJ2-5; 14 bases match TRBD2. CDR3 size: 16 residues. Germline V gene lookup returns CDR1 LNHNV and CDR2 YYDKDF (reference sequence). Losses at the gene ends were 1 base for V and 5 bases for J; bases not matched to a gene: 3. CDR3 protein: CATSRGLAGGGETQYF. The CDR3 coding sequence is TGTGCCACCAGCAGAGGACTAGCGGGAGGGGGGGAGACCCAGTACTTC.

The sample holds many counts of this clonotype. V usage is TRBV6-1 and J usage is TRBJ2-1, with a weak D call TRBD1 (5 bases). The V gene lost 6 bases and the J gene lost 2 bases, with 8 bases spanning the gap. The CDR3 spans 13 residues. Germline V gene data show CDR1 as MNHNS and CDR2 as SASEGT. CDR3 in amino acids: CASRQETYNEQFF. As DNA, the CDR3 is TGTGCCAGCAGACAGGAAACCTACAATGAGCAGTTCTTC.

This clonotype has a handful of counts. The V gene is TRBV6-1, the J gene TRBJ1-2, with 7 positions matching TRBD1. The CDR3 totals 13 residues. V lost 7 bases, J lost 2 bases, and 4 bases stayed unmatched. The germline V gene encodes CDR1 MNHNS and CDR2 SASEGT. The CDR3 nucleotides are TGTGCCAGCAACTTGGGACAGAACTATGGCTACACCTTC. Translated, it gives CASNLGQNYGYTF.